This TCR beta chain was identified in a study of T cells in Graves' hyperthyroidism and ophthalmopathy. The CDR3 regions of TCR beta were amplified from RNA transcripts. The HTBI primer set served for first-round RT-PCR of the TCR CDR3. TCRdb re-called the multiplex PCR reads with MiXCR, one entry per CDR3 protein. The repertoire holds 500,000 to 800,000 distinct CDR3 sequences, with about 15% as singletons. Ophthalmopathy cases met thresholds of Clinical Activity Score at least 3, NOSPECS grade at least 4 and duration under 3 months. About this clonotype: Its cognate antigen is unknown.

The CDR3 is 15 amino acids. The ends were cut back, 4 bases at V and 9 bases at J, with 21 bases in the middle. Germline V gene lookup returns CDR1 SGHVT and CDR2 SQSDAQ. General study points: Stable hyperthyroidism was told apart from ophthalmopathy by a model built on 13 V-J features. It was a median around seven months before onset that the model predicted ophthalmopathy. Most thyroid clonotypes expanded above 0.001 appeared in blood too.

The material sequenced was blood. This TCR was recovered from a woman between 45 and 60 years old with Graves' ophthalmopathy. The V call is TRBV7-4, the J call TRBJ2-5; D remains ambiguous. The CDR3 DNA follows: TGTGCCAGCAGCTCAAAAAGCCCCGGGCCCAGGTCCCAGTACTTC. Residues: CASSSKSPGPRSQYF.